The clone carrying this TCR beta chain has just one count. The sample belongs to a study of blood T cell repertoires in COVID-19. Study information: Nucleic acid was either cDNA or gDNA, and it came from T cells, B-cell-depleted T cells, or PBMCs.

Living in roughly 25 US areas, the participants were between roughly 18 and 89 years of age. Cohorts were assigned according to the clinical history that participants reported. The V gene's germline CDR1 is SNHLY and CDR2 FYNNEI. This CDR3 comprises 14 residues. Trimming pared 4 bases from V and 8 bases from J, leaving 17 bases between. Authors' methods: Amplified reference gene primers provided the basis for estimating nucleated cell counts. TCRdb's copy holds only in-frame clones and misses some; the assay was immunoSEQ multiplex PCR. V, J and clone size derive from that table, while D and trimming were established from the DNA sequence. The sample yields fewer than 250,000 clones, roughly 87% seen once.

The receptor was derived from a man aged 30-40 years in a cohort exposed to, infected with or recovered from COVID-19 (not recorded which). What was sequenced was PBMCs or T cells enriched from blood (not recorded which). The chain carries TRBV2 and TRBJ1-2; tentative D call: TRBD1 (6 bases). This CDR3 is CASSAHRDIRGYTF. For the CDR3, the DNA is TGTGCCAGCAGTGCCCACAGGGACATTCGAGGCTACACCTTC.